One sample yielded the 21 T cell receptor beta chains listed below, sequenced in a study of response to subunit inactivated influenza vaccine. TCRdb re-derived calls from the RT-PCR reads in MiXCR, one entry per CDR3 protein. The sample carries 300,000 to 350,000 distinct CDR3 sequences, around a fifth recorded once. Specimen: PBMCs from blood, collected approximately 20 months after vaccination. The source is a man between 50 and 75 years old who received an inactivated influenza vaccine.

This clonotype came up a few times. V is TRBV6-1 and J is TRBJ1-5, with D hard to call. This CDR3 spans 13 amino acids. Trimming stripped 0 bases from V and 7 bases from J, with 7 bases between. Germline assignment: CDR1 MNHNS and CDR2 SASEGT. The CDR3 DNA is TGTGCCAGCAGTGAAGCCCCCAGCCAGCCCCAGCATTTT. Its translation is CASSEAPSQPQHF.

This clonotype was detected only a few times. The chain uses TRBV20-1 and TRBJ2-7; TRBD2 agrees at 9 bases. After removal of 3 bases from V and 7 bases from J, the junction contained 16 bases not matched to a gene. The CDR3 loop spans 16 amino acids. The germline CDR1 and CDR2 sequences are DFQATT and SNEGSKA (reference sequence). CDR3 sequence reads: CSASEAFRGLAGEQYF. CDR3 DNA: TGCAGTGCTAGCGAGGCCTTTCGGGGACTAGCTGGTGAGCAGTACTTC.

In nucleotides, the CDR3 is TGCGCCAGCAGCCAAGAGCCACGGGGGGATCAGCCCCAGCATTTT. Its translation: CASSQEPRGDQPQHF. The genes are TRBV4-3 and TRBJ1-5; TRBD1 might be the D (5 bases). Trimming removed 0 bases from V and 5 bases from J, with 11 bases in between. Germline assignment: CDR1 LGHNA and CDR2 YSLEER. The CDR3 length is 15 residues.

The J gene is TRBJ2-5, the V gene TRBV13; 11 bases are shared with TRBD2. Trimming took 5 bases from V and 1 from J; bases not matched to a gene: 3. The germline V gene encodes CDR1 PRHDT and CDR2 FYEKMQ (reference sequence). The CDR3 consists of 15 residues. The CDR3 protein is CASSLTSGSQETQYF. For the CDR3, the DNA is TGTGCCAGCAGCCTCACTAGCGGGAGCCAAGAGACCCAGTACTTC.

This clonotype was observed a few times. The J gene is TRBJ1-1, the V gene TRBV20-1, with TRBD1 as a possible D gene (5 bases). Trimming took off 0 bases at V and 3 bases at J, with 11 bases between the two ends. The CDR3 covers 14 residues. Germline V gene data show CDR1 as DFQATT and CDR2 as SNEGSKA (reference sequence). The CDR3 DNA reads TGCAGTGCTAGAGATGGGACCACCTACACTGAAGCTTTCTTT. Amino acids: CSARDGTTYTEAFF.

This clonotype was counted between two and nine times. The rearrangement joins TRBV18 to TRBJ1-5; a weak D match, TRBD1 (5 bases). Trimming took off 2 bases at V and 3 bases at J, with 11 bases between the two ends. Germline CDR1 is KGHSH and CDR2 is LQKENI. The CDR3 runs 15 residues. This CDR3 is CASSPWGKNNQPQHF. CDR3 DNA: TGTGCCAGCTCACCATGGGGGAAAAACAATCAGCCCCAGCATTTT.

The chain is built from TRBV18 and TRBJ2-2, with TRBD2 matching 7 bases. Germline assignment: CDR1 KGHSH and CDR2 LQKENI. Losses at the gene ends were 3 bases for V and 3 bases for J; bases not matched to a gene: 7. The CDR3 runs to 16 residues. CDR3 bases: TGTGCCAGCTCACCCCCTATGGGGGGGGACACCGGGGAGCTGTTTTTT. Protein product: CASSPPMGGDTGELFF.

The rearrangement joins TRBV28 to TRBJ1-6, with TRBD1 matching over 7 bases. The CDR3 has 13 residues. The germline gives CDR1 MDHEN, CDR2 SYDVKM. V lost 7 bases, J lost 14 bases, and 11 bases stayed unmatched. CDR3 residues: CASKGQFQSALHF. DNA of the CDR3: TGTGCCAGCAAGGGACAGTTTCAGTCAGCCCTCCACTTT. Variable domain in full (rest from reference TRBV28 and TRBJ1-6): DVKVTQSSRYLVKRTGEKVFLECVQDMDHENMFWYRQDPGLGLRLIYFSYDVKMKEKGDIPEGYSVSREKKERFSLILESASTNQTSMYLCASKGQFQSALHFGNGTRLTVT.

V usage is TRBV12-3 or TRBV12-4 and J usage is TRBJ1-2, with TRBD1 matching over 9 bases. The CDR3 length is 12 residues. V trimming: 4 bases; J trimming: 8 bases; junction bases outside the gene matches: 2. DNA for the CDR3: TGTGCCAGCAGTTCCGGGACAGGGGGCTACACCTTC. Its translation: CASSSGTGGYTF.

Only a few counts were recorded for this clonotype. V gene TRBV28 combines with J gene TRBJ1-5; D unresolved. CDR3 length: 13 residues. The germline V gene encodes CDR1 MDHEN and CDR2 SYDVKM. V lost 10 bases and J lost 0, with 10 bases in between. The CDR3 region is CATDRDSNQPQHF. The CDR3 nucleotides read TGTGCCACCGACCGGGATAGCAATCAGCCCCAGCATTTT.

Only a few counts were recorded for this clonotype. J is TRBJ2-2 and V is TRBV3-1, with D possibly matching TRBD2 (5 bases). Per the germline V gene, CDR1 is LGHDT and CDR2 is YNNKEL (reference sequence). Between the trimmed V and J ends, which lost 4 bases and 8 bases, there was a span of 14 bases. This CDR3 comprises 14 residues. This CDR3 is CASSPGGFNGELFF. The CDR3, as DNA: TGTGCCAGCAGCCCCGGAGGATTCAATGGGGAGCTGTTTTTT.

The V and J genes are TRBV28 and TRBJ2-5; 8 nucleotides agree with TRBD1. The CDR3 runs 15 residues. Germline V CDR1 and CDR2: MDHEN, SYDVKM. Trimming took 5 bases from V and 5 from J; bases not matched to a gene: 10. CDR3 in DNA: TGTGCCAGCAGTACGGACAGGGAACTATGGGAGACCCAGTACTTC. This translates into CASSTDRELWETQYF.

This clonotype was picked up a small number of times. This rearrangement joins TRBV20-1 to TRBJ1-1; D uncertain. V was clipped by 3 bases and J by 0 bases, with 8 bases between them. The CDR3 contains 13 residues. CDR1 and CDR2 from the germline V gene are DFQATT and SNEGSKA (reference sequence). The CDR3 reads CSASRPMNTEAFF. CDR3 sequence (DNA): TGCAGTGCTAGCAGGCCGATGAACACTGAAGCTTTCTTT.

The table lists this clonotype with many counts. The rearrangement uses TRBV7-2 and TRBJ1-1, with no clear D. The V gene's germline CDR1 is SGHTA and CDR2 FQGNSA. This CDR3 has 13 residues. The V gene lost 1 base and the J gene lost 7 bases, with 10 bases spanning the gap. The CDR3 nucleotides are TGTGCCAGCAGCTTAGGGTCGAGGCGTGAAGCTTTCTTT. This sequence encodes CASSLGSRREAFF.

This clonotype turned up a few times. The chain joins TRBV5-6 to TRBJ1-2; unclear D gene. Germline loops: CDR1 SGHDT, CDR2 YYEEEE. The CDR3 contains 17 residues. Trimming shortened V by 0 bases and J by 2 bases, and 17 bases separated the two germline ends. In nucleotides, the CDR3 is TGTGCCAGCAGCTTGGGCCCCGTTCGACTGGAAAACTATGGCTACACCTTC. Translation gives CASSLGPVRLENYGYTF. The whole variable domain, filled in from reference TRBV5-6 and TRBJ1-2, reads DAGVTQSPTHLIKTRGQQVTLRCSPKSGHDTVSWYQQALGQGPQFIFQYYEEEERQRGNFPDRFSGHQFPNYSSELNVNALLLGDSALYLCASSLGPVRLENYGYTFGSGTRLTVV.

This clonotype was detected only a few times. This rearrangement joins TRBV7-9 to TRBJ1-1, with a tentative D call TRBD1 (6 bases). CDR1 is SEHNR and CDR2 is FQNEAQ in the germline V gene (reference sequence). The V end was cut by 0 bases, the J end by 4 bases, with 9 bases between. This CDR3 contains 14 residues. DNA for the CDR3: TGTGCCAGCAGCTTAGCGAACAGGGTCACTGAAGCTTTCTTT. Translated, it gives CASSLANRVTEAFF.

The rearrangement uses TRBV24-1 and TRBJ2-1, with D perhaps matching TRBD2 (5 bases). The germline V gene has CDR1 KGHDR and CDR2 SFDVKD. There are 15 residues in the CDR3. Trimming stripped 9 bases from V and 4 bases from J, with 18 bases between. CDR3: CATANSEGHYNEQFF. CDR3 DNA: TGTGCCACCGCCAACTCAGAGGGTCATTACAATGAGCAGTTCTTC.

This clonotype was found many times. This sequence joins TRBV20-1 and TRBJ1-2, with D tentatively TRBD1 (5 bases). The germline V gene encodes CDR1 DFQATT and CDR2 SNEGSKA (reference sequence). Between the trimmed V and J ends, which lost 3 bases and 11 bases, there was a span of 13 bases. This CDR3 region has 11 residues. In DNA form, the CDR3 reads TGCAGTGCTAGGGGGGGACTTCCTTACACCTTC. Encoded protein: CSARGGLPYTF.

This clonotype was seen a few times. J is TRBJ1-6 and V is TRBV20-1; D gene uncertain. The V gene's germline CDR1 is DFQATT and CDR2 SNEGSKA (reference sequence). This CDR3 region has 15 residues. Trimming removed 0 bases at V and 10 bases at J, with 16 bases between. In nucleotides, the CDR3 is TGCAGTGCTAGAGATCTCTTGGCGCTTCGGTCACCCCTCCACTTT. This gives the protein CSARDLLALRSPLHF.

The chain recombines TRBV6-1 with TRBJ1-5; D is ambiguous. Germline loops: CDR1 MNHNS, CDR2 SASEGT. Trimming shortened V by 8 bases and J by 0 bases, and 11 bases separated the two germline ends. The CDR3 extends over 14 amino acids. The CDR3 nucleotides read TGTGCCAGCGGGCAGCTTTATAGCAATCAGCCCCAGCATTTT. Its translation: CASGQLYSNQPQHF.

The gene calls are TRBV27 and TRBJ2-7, with TRBD2 identical over 9 bases. The CDR3 has 14 residues. V trimming: 5 bases; J trimming: 3 bases; junction bases outside the gene matches: 5. Germline-derived CDR1 and CDR2 are MNHEY and SMNVEV (reference sequence). Here the CDR3 DNA reads TGTGCCAGCAGTCCCATAGCGGGAGTCTACGAGCAGTACTTC. Amino acids: CASSPIAGVYEQYF.